These 31 T cell receptor beta chains were all obtained from the same sample, sequenced in a study of blood T cell repertoires in COVID-19. Some clones are missing from TCRdb's copy, which holds only in-frame ones; the method was immunoSEQ multiplex PCR. The data hold about 130,000 clones, with 85% to 90% observed a single time. The specimen was peripheral blood. Source of these receptors: a woman of 80 years or more with COVID-19, enrolled during active disease.

This chain's CDR3 is CASSVYRGTEAFF. CDR3 coding DNA: TGTGCCAGCAGTGTATACAGGGGCACTGAAGCTTTCTTT. This chain uses TRBV27 with TRBJ1-1, with 7 bases fitting TRBD1. Germline CDR1 reads MNHEY; CDR2 reads SMNVEV (reference sequence). The CDR3 totals 13 residues. The ends lost 5 bases at V and 4 bases at J; junction bases unmatched: 4.

The chain is built from TRBV2 and TRBJ1-6; possibly TRBD1 for D (6 bases). Trimming pared 7 bases from V and 7 bases from J, leaving 14 bases between. Germline V CDR1 and CDR2: SNHLY, FYNNEI. The CDR3 length is 14 residues. CDR3 sequence reads: CASKGAGANSPLHF. The CDR3 DNA is TGTGCCAGCAAGGGCGCAGGGGCAAATTCACCCCTCCACTTT.

The V gene is TRBV7-9, the J gene TRBJ2-7; D gene unclear. The CDR3 runs 12 residues. Trimming shortened V by 3 bases and J by 6 bases, and 9 bases separated the two germline ends. Germline V CDR1 and CDR2: SEHNR, FQNEAQ (reference sequence). DNA for the CDR3: TGTGCCAGCAGCTTGCACCTCAGCGAGCAGTACTTC. Its protein is CASSLHLSEQYF. The entire variable domain, with the rest obtained from reference TRBV7-9 and TRBJ2-7, is as follows: DTGVSQNPRHKITKRGQNVTFRCDPISEHNRLYWYRQTLGQGPEFLTYFQNEAQLEKSRLLSDRFSAERPKGSFSTLEIQRTEQGDSAMYLCASSLHLSEQYFGPGTRLTVT.

The chain carries TRBV19 and TRBJ2-7; D gene uncertain. V lost 3 bases to trimming and J lost 3 bases, with 9 bases between them. This CDR3 has 13 residues. Germline assignment: CDR1 LNHDA and CDR2 SQIVND (reference sequence). The CDR3 coding sequence is TGTGCCAGTAGTATTAGCAAGAACTACGAGCAGTACTTC. Translating it yields CASSISKNYEQYF.

The rearrangement links TRBV7-8 to TRBJ2-7; 7 bases align to TRBD1. V dropped 2 bases and J dropped 4; count of bases not matched to a gene: 8. CDR3 length: 15 amino acids. Germline values: CDR1 SGHVS, CDR2 FQNEAQ. CDR3 DNA sequence: TGTGCCAGCAGCTTATCTCCGGGACAGAATTACGAGCAGTACTTC. Amino acid sequence: CASSLSPGQNYEQYF.

The rearrangement uses TRBV10-3 and TRBJ1-3; D is possibly TRBD1 (5 bases). Trimming cost V 0 bases and J 3 bases, with 12 bases left between them. The CDR3 runs 16 residues. From germline, CDR1 is ENHRY and CDR2 SYGVKD. CDR3 amino acids: CAISESLGRGGNTIYF. The CDR3 coding sequence is TGTGCCATCAGTGAGTCGCTGGGGCGAGGTGGAAACACCATATATTTT.

This clone was counted only a few times. The rearrangement joins TRBV9 to TRBJ1-3; D is uncertain. The V and J ends lost 4 bases and 4 bases respectively, with 18 bases between them. The length of the CDR3 is 16 residues. From germline, CDR1 is SGDLS and CDR2 YYNGEE. CDR3 residues: CASSSRAALGGNTIYF. The CDR3 DNA follows: TGTGCCAGCAGCTCTAGAGCGGCCTTGGGGGGAAACACCATATATTTT. Complete variable domain (other parts from reference TRBV9 and TRBJ1-3): DSGVTQTPKHLITATGQRVTLRCSPRSGDLSVYWYQQSLDQGLQFLIQYYNGEERAKGNILERFSAQQFPDLHSELNLSSLELGDSALYFCASSSRAALGGNTIYFGEGSWLTVV.

Only one count was recorded for this clone. The gene calls are TRBV5-1 and TRBJ2-7; 14 bases match TRBD2. Trimming at V came to 0 bases and at J to 7 bases, leaving 6 bases not matched to a gene. The CDR3 covers 16 residues. Germline V gene sequence: CDR1 SGHRS, CDR2 YFSETQ. The CDR3 loop reads CASSLGGTSGRQEQYF. DNA for the CDR3: TGCGCCAGCAGCTTGGGAGGGACTAGCGGGAGACAAGAGCAGTACTTC.

V gene TRBV19 combines with J gene TRBJ1-4; no reliable D call. Germline lookup yields CDR1 LNHDA and CDR2 SQIVND (reference sequence). The V and J ends lost 3 bases and 5 bases respectively, with 10 bases between them. The CDR3 has 14 residues. CDR3 in amino acids: CASSMVGVNEKLFF. The CDR3 bases are TGTGCCAGTAGTATGGTGGGCGTAAATGAAAAACTGTTTTTT.

CDR3 nucleotide sequence: TGTGCCAGCACCCCGGGGGATCCGGGGATTCAGTACTTC. This encodes CASTPGDPGIQYF. The chain employs TRBV18 and TRBJ2-4, with D perhaps matching TRBD2 (6 bases). The germline CDR1 and CDR2 sequences are KGHSH and LQKENI. Trimming cost V 8 bases and J 10 bases, with 18 bases left between them. CDR3 length: 13 residues.

This chain's CDR3 is CASAASGRTDTQYF. The CDR3 coding sequence is TGTGCTAGTGCAGCTAGCGGGAGGACAGATACGCAGTATTTT. This chain links TRBV12-5 with TRBJ2-3; 11 nucleotides agree with TRBD2. Losses at the gene ends were 7 bases for V and 3 bases for J; bases not matched to a gene: 3. Germline V gene data show CDR1 as LGHNT and CDR2 as FRNRAP. This CDR3 has 14 amino acids.

This chain joins TRBV7-9 and TRBJ2-7; 7 nucleotides agree with TRBD2. The junction had 3 bases not matched to a gene; V was cut back by 5 bases and J by 2 bases. This CDR3 region has 13 residues. The germline gives CDR1 SEHNR, CDR2 FQNEAQ (reference sequence). The CDR3 DNA reads as TGTGCCAGCAGCGGGGACTACCCCTACGAGCAGTACTTC. Translation: CASSGDYPYEQYF. Full variable domain (missing parts from reference TRBV7-9 and TRBJ2-7): DTGVSQNPRHKITKRGQNVTFRCDPISEHNRLYWYRQTLGQGPEFLTYFQNEAQLEKSRLLSDRFSAERPKGSFSTLEIQRTEQGDSAMYLCASSGDYPYEQYFGPGTRLTVT.

This rearrangement joins TRBV24-1 to TRBJ2-3; no definite D call. In germline, CDR1 is KGHDR, CDR2 SFDVKD. This CDR3 has 13 amino acids. V lost 4 bases and J 2 bases, leaving 6 bases between the germline ends. Here the CDR3 DNA reads TGTGCCACCAGTGAATCTTTCACAGATACGCAGTATTTT. It encodes CATSESFTDTQYF.

This chain joins TRBV7-3 and TRBJ2-3; TRBD2 matches at 9 bases. The CDR3 sequence is 16 residues long. Trimming cost V 5 bases and J 4 bases; bases outside gene matches: 10. Germline lookup yields CDR1 SGHTA and CDR2 FQGTGA. The chain's CDR3 is CASSPAASGTPDTQYF. CDR3 nucleotide sequence: TGTGCCAGCAGCCCGGCGGCTAGCGGGACCCCAGATACGCAGTATTTT. The whole variable domain, remainder taken from reference TRBV7-3 and TRBJ2-3, is GAGVSQTPSNKVTEKGKYVELRCDPISGHTALYWYRQSLGQGPEFLIYFQGTGAADDSGLPNDRFFAVRPEGSVSTLKIQRTERGDSAVYLCASSPAASGTPDTQYFGPGTRLTVL.

The chain is built from TRBV28 and TRBJ1-5; 8 bases align to TRBD1. The V segment lost 5 bases and the J segment 3 bases; nucleotides outside the gene matches: 9. This CDR3 comprises 16 residues. The germline CDR1 and CDR2 sequences are MDHEN and SYDVKM. In nucleotides, the CDR3 is TGTGCCAGCAGTCTCTATCGGACAGGGTTCAATCAGCCCCAGCATTTT. Its protein product is CASSLYRTGFNQPQHF.

V gene TRBV2 combines with J gene TRBJ1-5; the D gene is possibly TRBD1 (6 bases). V lost 8 bases and J 0 bases, leaving 8 bases between the germline ends. The V gene's germline CDR1 is SNHLY and CDR2 FYNNEI. The CDR3 is made up of 13 amino acids. The CDR3 loop reads CASRGGSNQPQHF. The CDR3, as DNA: TGTGCCAGCCGAGGGGGTAGCAATCAGCCCCAGCATTTT.

About this clone: A much larger clone differs by one base, so this may be a read error. Other DNA sequences in the same sample also yield this CDR3. This chain connects TRBV6-5 to TRBJ1-1; 7 bases fit TRBD1. The CDR3 runs to 15 residues. Germline V gene data show CDR1 as MNHEY and CDR2 as SVGAGI. The ends lost 6 bases at V and 0 bases at J; junction bases unmatched: 7. The CDR3 region is CASRIKGAMNTEAFF. In DNA, the CDR3 is TGTGCCAGCAGGATCAAGGGGGCGATGAACACTGAAGCTTTCTTT.

The sample holds a few counts of this clone. CDR3: CASSSVQGATFETQYF. DNA for the CDR3: TGTGCCAGCAGCTCGGTACAGGGGGCGACTTTCGAGACCCAGTACTTC. V is TRBV11-2 and J is TRBJ2-5; 9 nucleotides line up with TRBD1. Losses at the gene ends were 4 bases for V and 5 bases for J; bases not matched to a gene: 11. The CDR3 has 16 residues. The germline V gene encodes CDR1 SGHAT and CDR2 FQNNGV.

The chain combines TRBV27 with TRBJ1-3, with 7 bases fitting TRBD1. There are 15 residues in the CDR3. CDR1 is MNHEY, CDR2 SMNVEV, per germline (reference sequence). V shed 8 bases and J 4 bases; nucleotides not matched to a gene: 11. The DNA for the CDR3 is TGTGCCAGCTCCCTTGGGACAGAGGCGGGAAACACCATATATTTT. It is translated as CASSLGTEAGNTIYF.

The V and J genes are TRBV7-2 and TRBJ1-4; D ambiguous. This CDR3 has 14 amino acids. In germline, CDR1 is SGHTA, CDR2 FQGNSA. The ends were cut back, 5 bases at V and 2 bases at J, with 9 bases in the middle. The CDR3 sequence: CASSTRATNEKLFF. The CDR3 region has the DNA TGTGCCAGCAGCACTAGGGCCACTAATGAAAAACTGTTTTTT.

The rearrangement links TRBV3-1 (or the pseudogene TRBV3-2) to TRBJ1-1, with D maybe TRBD1 (5 bases). The V gene's germline CDR1 is LGHDT and CDR2 YNNKEL (reference sequence). V shed 4 bases and J shed 2 bases, with 23 bases lying between them. The CDR3 runs 18 residues. CDR3 bases: TGTGCCAGCAGCCGACTCCTACTAAAATCTACAGGAAACACTGAAGCTTTCTTT. This gives the protein CASSRLLLKSTGNTEAFF.

The V call is TRBV11-3, the J call TRBJ2-3; 10 positions agree with TRBD1. The trim removed 5 bases at V and 3 bases at J, leaving 5 bases unmatched. CDR1 is SGHNT, CDR2 YENEEA, per germline. This CDR3 is 15 amino acids long. The CDR3 region has the DNA TGTGCCAGCAGCCAGGGGACAGGGGTAACAGATACGCAGTATTTT. Its protein is CASSQGTGVTDTQYF.

This clone appeared once. The chain uses TRBV3-1 (or the pseudogene TRBV3-2) and TRBJ1-1; D is unclear. This CDR3 region has 16 residues. Germline-derived CDR1 and CDR2 are LGHDT and YNNKEL (reference sequence). Trimming left V 0 bases short and J 7 bases short, with 18 bases between. The CDR3 region has the DNA TGTGCCAGCAGCCAAGATCTGTCAGGCAATGTACTTGAAGCTTTCTTT. Protein: CASSQDLSGNVLEAFF.

This chain connects TRBV11-1 to TRBJ2-1; TRBD2 matches at 11 bases. The CDR3 totals 15 residues. Germline trimming cut 3 bases from V and 4 bases from J; bases unmatched to any gene: 2. CDR1 and CDR2 from the germline V gene are SGHAT and FQDESV (reference sequence). The CDR3 nucleotides are TGTGCCAGCAGCTTTCTAGCGGGGGGATACAATGAGCAGTTCTTC. Its protein product is CASSFLAGGYNEQFF.

The chain recombines TRBV5-4 with TRBJ1-6; 7 positions match TRBD1. Germline lookup yields CDR1 SGHNT and CDR2 YYREEE (reference sequence). This CDR3 region has 14 residues. The ends lost 4 bases at V and 7 bases at J; junction bases unmatched: 5. CDR3 bases: TGTGCCAGCAGCACCGGGACAGACAATTCACCCCTCCACTTT. Its translation: CASSTGTDNSPLHF.

The chain has TRBV2 and TRBJ2-1, with a tentative D call TRBD2 (5 bases). The V end was cut by 6 bases, the J end by 3 bases, with 18 bases between. The CDR3 sequence is 16 residues long. Germline V gene lookup returns CDR1 SNHLY and CDR2 FYNNEI. The CDR3 sequence is CASRANSATGYNEQFF. The CDR3 bases are TGTGCCAGCAGGGCAAATAGCGCGACTGGCTACAATGAGCAGTTCTTC.

This clone was counted a few times. This chain joins TRBV7-9 and TRBJ2-3, with 7 nucleotides matching TRBD1. V lost 5 bases, J lost 3 bases, and 11 bases stayed unmatched. The germline gives CDR1 SEHNR, CDR2 FQNEAQ (reference sequence). The length of the CDR3 is 16 residues. The CDR3 DNA sequence: TGTGCCAGCAGCGCATCACTAGGGGGCTCGACAGATACGCAGTATTTT. Protein product: CASSASLGGSTDTQYF.

The V call is TRBV7-2, the J call TRBJ1-1; 8 bases are a match to TRBD1. The CDR3 totals 15 residues. CDR1 and CDR2 (germline): SGHTA, FQGNSA. Losses at the gene ends were 5 bases for V and 1 base for J; bases not matched to a gene: 6. The CDR3 nucleotides are TGTGCCAGCAGCCTGCAGACAGGGGCGAACACTGAAGCTTTCTTT. This codes for CASSLQTGANTEAFF.

This chain joins TRBV28 and TRBJ2-7, with D possibly matching TRBD2 (6 bases). Germline loops: CDR1 MDHEN, CDR2 SYDVKM. V lost 7 bases and J 0 bases, leaving 10 bases between the germline ends. The CDR3 covers 13 residues. The CDR3 spells CASIRGNSYEQYF. The CDR3, as DNA: TGTGCCAGCATTCGGGGGAACTCCTACGAGCAGTACTTC.

The gene calls are TRBV9 and TRBJ1-4; D might be TRBD1 (5 bases). The CDR3 totals 16 residues. Germline V lookup: CDR1 SGDLS, CDR2 YYNGEE. The germline V and J ends were trimmed by 3 bases and 7 bases, with 19 bases remaining between them. In nucleotides, the CDR3 is TGTGCCAGCAGCGCCGGGGGGTTTAGTCGGGGTGAAAAACTGTTTTTT. It encodes CASSAGGFSRGEKLFF.

The V gene is TRBV14, the J gene TRBJ2-1; TRBD2 might be the D (5 bases). The CDR3 spans 15 residues. V was trimmed by 2 bases and J by 6 bases, leaving 14 bases between them. In germline, CDR1 is SGHDN, CDR2 FVKESK. The CDR3 coding sequence is TGTGCCAGCAGCCAATCGGGAAACCCCGGCAATGAGCAGTTCTTC. Encoded protein: CASSQSGNPGNEQFF.